This TCR beta chain was sequenced during a study of T cell repertoires in cytomegalovirus infection. TCRdb fed the reads into MiXCR, producing one record per CDR3 protein. The sample holds 110,000 or so distinct CDR3 sequences; 30% to 35% are singletons and the top ten take roughly 40%. A remark on this clonotype: The target antigen is unknown.

In germline, CDR1 is MNHGY, CDR2 SAAAGT. Trimming stripped 0 bases from V and 5 bases from J, with 9 bases between. This CDR3 comprises 14 residues. This TCR came from a human donor in good health (CMV status not recorded). Some clones in this sample may be carry-over from other donors' samples. This chain connects TRBV6-8 to TRBJ2-3, with D perhaps TRBD2 (5 bases). The material sequenced was CD8+ T cells from cultured PBMCs, taken from culture after CMV antigen stimulation. CDR3 nucleotide sequence: TGTGCCAGCAGTTACTCGATCGGGGTAGATACGCAGTATTTT. As protein: CASSYSIGVDTQYF.